This T cell receptor beta chain was captured by sequencing in a study of radiotherapy plus CTLA-4 blockade in lung cancer. Study in general: In about 20% of patients, objective responses were seen; roughly 30% had disease control. Study-level points and caveats: Researchers report tumor-derived TCR clones expanding in blood after radiotherapy plus ipilimumab.

TCRdb's copy holds only in-frame clones and misses some; the assay was immunoSEQ multiplex PCR. Here the sample spans about 67,000 clones, roughly four fifths being singletons. The CDR3 consists of 15 residues. Germline-derived CDR1 and CDR2 are SGHRS and YFSETQ. Trimming took off 0 bases at V and 4 bases at J, with 11 bases between the two ends. Turning to this clone: Its antigen is not identified.

Chemo-refractory metastatic non-small-cell lung cancer patients received focal radiation with ipilimumab CTLA-4 blockade. The clonotype comes from a human donor with non-small cell lung cancer whose response to radiotherapy plus ipilimumab could not be evaluated. Some clones in this sample may be carry-over from other donors' samples. The chain recombines TRBV5-1 with TRBJ1-5, with a weak D call TRBD1 (6 bases). This material consisted of peripheral blood, taken from a patient treated with radiotherapy plus ipilimumab. The CDR3 DNA follows: TGCGCCAGCAGCTTGGGAGGGGGAAAGAATCAGCCCCAGCATTTT. Amino acid sequence: CASSLGGGKNQPQHF.